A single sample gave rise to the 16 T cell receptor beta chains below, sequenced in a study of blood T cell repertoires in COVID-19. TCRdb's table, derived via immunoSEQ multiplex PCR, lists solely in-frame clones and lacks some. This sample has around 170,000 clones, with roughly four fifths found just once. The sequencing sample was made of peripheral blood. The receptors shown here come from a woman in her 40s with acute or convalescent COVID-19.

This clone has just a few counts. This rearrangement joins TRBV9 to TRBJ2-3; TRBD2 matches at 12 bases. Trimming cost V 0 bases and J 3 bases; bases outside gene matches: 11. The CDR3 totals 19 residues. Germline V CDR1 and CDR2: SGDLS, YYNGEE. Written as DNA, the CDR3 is TGTGCCAGCAGCGTAGCGGCCCTCCCTAGCGGGGGGGCAACAGATACGCAGTATTTT. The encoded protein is CASSVAALPSGGATDTQYF. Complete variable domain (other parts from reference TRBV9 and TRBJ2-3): DSGVTQTPKHLITATGQRVTLRCSPRSGDLSVYWYQQSLDQGLQFLIQYYNGEERAKGNILERFSAQQFPDLHSELNLSSLELGDSALYFCASSVAALPSGGATDTQYFGPGTRLTVL.

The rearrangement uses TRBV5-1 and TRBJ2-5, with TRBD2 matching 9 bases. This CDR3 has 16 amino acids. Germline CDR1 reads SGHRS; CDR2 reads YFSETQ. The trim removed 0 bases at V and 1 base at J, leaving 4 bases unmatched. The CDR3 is CASSLGAGGVQETQYF. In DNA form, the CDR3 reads TGCGCCAGCAGCTTGGGAGCGGGGGGCGTCCAAGAGACCCAGTACTTC.

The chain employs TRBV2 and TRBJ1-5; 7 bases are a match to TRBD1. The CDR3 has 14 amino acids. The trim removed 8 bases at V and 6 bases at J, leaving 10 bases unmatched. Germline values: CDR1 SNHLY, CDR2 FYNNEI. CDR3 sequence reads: CASFGQVVGQPQHF. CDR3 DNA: TGTGCCAGCTTCGGACAGGTTGTTGGTCAGCCCCAGCATTTT. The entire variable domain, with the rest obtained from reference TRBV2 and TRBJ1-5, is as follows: EPEVTQTPSHQVTQMGQEVILRCVPISNHLYFYWYRQILGQKVEFLVSFYNNEISEKSEIFDDQFSVERPDGSNFTLKIRSTKLEDSAMYFCASFGQVVGQPQHFGDGTRLSIL.

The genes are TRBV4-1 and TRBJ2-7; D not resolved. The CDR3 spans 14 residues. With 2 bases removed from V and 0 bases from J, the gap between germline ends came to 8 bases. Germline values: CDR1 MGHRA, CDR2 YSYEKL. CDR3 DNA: TGCGCCAGCAGCCAAAATTTCGGCTCCTACGAGCAGTACTTC. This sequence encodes CASSQNFGSYEQYF.

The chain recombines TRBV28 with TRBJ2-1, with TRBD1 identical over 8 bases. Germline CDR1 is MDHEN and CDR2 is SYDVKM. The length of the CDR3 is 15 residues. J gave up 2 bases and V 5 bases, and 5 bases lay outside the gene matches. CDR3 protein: CASSREQGAYNEQFF. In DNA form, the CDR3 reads TGTGCCAGCAGTCGAGAACAGGGGGCCTACAATGAGCAGTTCTTC.

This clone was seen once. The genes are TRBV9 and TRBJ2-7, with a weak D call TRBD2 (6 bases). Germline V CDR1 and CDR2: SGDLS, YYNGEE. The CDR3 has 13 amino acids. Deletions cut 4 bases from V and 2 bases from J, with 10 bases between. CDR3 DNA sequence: TGTGCCAGCAGCCCGGGACTCACCTACGAGCAGTACTTC. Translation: CASSPGLTYEQYF.

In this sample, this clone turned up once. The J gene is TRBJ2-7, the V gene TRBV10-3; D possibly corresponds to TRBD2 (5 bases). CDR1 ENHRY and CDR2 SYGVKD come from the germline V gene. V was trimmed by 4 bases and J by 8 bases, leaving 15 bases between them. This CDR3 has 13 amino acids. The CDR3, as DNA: TGTGCCATCAGTGTGAAAGGCGGGCAGAAGCAGTACTTC. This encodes CAISVKGGQKQYF.

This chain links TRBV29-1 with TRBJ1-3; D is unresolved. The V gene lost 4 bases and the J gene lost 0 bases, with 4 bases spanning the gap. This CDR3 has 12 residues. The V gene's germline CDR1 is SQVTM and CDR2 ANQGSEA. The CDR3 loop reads CSVASSGNTIYF. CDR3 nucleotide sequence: TGCAGCGTTGCCAGCTCTGGAAACACCATATATTTT.

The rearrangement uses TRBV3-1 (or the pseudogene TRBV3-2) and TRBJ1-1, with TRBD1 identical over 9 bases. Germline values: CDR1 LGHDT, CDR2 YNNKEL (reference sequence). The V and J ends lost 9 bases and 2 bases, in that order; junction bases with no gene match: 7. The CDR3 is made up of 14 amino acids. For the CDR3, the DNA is TGTGCCAGTACCACAGGGGGCCATAACACTGAAGCTTTCTTT. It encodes CASTTGGHNTEAFF.

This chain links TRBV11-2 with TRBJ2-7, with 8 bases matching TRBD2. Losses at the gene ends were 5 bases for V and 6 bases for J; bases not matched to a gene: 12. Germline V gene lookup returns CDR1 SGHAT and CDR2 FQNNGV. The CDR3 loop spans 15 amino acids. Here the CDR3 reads CASSRSAGDGLEQYF. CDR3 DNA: TGTGCCAGCAGCCGTTCAGCGGGGGACGGTCTCGAGCAGTACTTC.

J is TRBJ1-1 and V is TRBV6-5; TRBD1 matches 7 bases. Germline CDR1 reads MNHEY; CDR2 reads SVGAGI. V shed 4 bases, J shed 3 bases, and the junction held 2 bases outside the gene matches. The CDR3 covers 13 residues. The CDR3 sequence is CASSWDRDTEAFF. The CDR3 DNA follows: TGTGCCAGCAGTTGGGACAGAGACACTGAAGCTTTCTTT.

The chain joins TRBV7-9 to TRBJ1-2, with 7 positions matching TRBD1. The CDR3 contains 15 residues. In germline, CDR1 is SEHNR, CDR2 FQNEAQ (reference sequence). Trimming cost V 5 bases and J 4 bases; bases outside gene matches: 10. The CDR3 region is CASSPAFRGSYGYTF. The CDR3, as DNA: TGTGCCAGCAGCCCCGCGTTCAGGGGGTCCTATGGCTACACCTTC.

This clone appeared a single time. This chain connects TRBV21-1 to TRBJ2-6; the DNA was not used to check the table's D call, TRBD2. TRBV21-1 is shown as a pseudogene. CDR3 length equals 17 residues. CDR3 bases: TGTGCCAGCAGCAAAGCCCCCTCCGAGTCTGGGGCCAACGTCCTGACTTTC. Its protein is CASSKAPSESGANVLTF.

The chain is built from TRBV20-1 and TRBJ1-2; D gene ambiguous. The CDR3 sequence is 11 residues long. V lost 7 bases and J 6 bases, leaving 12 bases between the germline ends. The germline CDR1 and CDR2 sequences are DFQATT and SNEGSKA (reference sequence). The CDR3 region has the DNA TGCAGTGTCTTCCAGGTCCATGGCTACACCTTC. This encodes CSVFQVHGYTF.

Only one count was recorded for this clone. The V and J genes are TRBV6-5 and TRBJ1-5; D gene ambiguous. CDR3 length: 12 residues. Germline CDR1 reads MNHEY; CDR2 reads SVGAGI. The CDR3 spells CALGVGNQPQHF. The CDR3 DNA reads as TGTGCTCTCGGGGTAGGCAATCAGCCCCAGCATTTT.

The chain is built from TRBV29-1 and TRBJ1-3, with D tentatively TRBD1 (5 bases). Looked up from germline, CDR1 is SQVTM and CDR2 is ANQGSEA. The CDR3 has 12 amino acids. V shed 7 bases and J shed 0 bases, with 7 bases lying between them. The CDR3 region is CSAGGSGNTIYF. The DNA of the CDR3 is TGCAGCGCCGGGGGCTCTGGAAACACCATATATTTT.